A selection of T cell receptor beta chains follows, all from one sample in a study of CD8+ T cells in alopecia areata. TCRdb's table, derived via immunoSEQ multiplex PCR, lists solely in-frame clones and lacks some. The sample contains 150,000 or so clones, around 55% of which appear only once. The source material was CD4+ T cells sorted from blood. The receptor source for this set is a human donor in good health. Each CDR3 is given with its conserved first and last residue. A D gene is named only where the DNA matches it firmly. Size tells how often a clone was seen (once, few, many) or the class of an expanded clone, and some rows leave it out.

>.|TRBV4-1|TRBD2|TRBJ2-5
CASSQVGTRGETQYF
TGCGCCAGCAGCCAAGTCGGGACTAGAGGAGAGACCCAGTACTTC
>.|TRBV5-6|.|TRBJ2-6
CASRLTQSSGANVLTF
TGTGCCAGCAGACTGACCCAGAGCTCTGGGGCCAACGTCCTGACTTTC
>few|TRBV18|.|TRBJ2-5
CASSPPLQETQYF
TGTGCCAGCTCACCACCCCTTCAAGAGACCCAGTACTTC
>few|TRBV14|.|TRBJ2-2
CASSRQGVGTGELFF
TGTGCCAGCAGCCGGCAGGGTGTAGGCACCGGGGAGCTGTTTTTT
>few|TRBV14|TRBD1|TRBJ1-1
CASSQLTGANTEAFF
TGTGCCAGCAGCCAATTGACAGGGGCGAACACTGAAGCTTTCTTT
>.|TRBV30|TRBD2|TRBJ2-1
CAWQNSGSGWDEQFF
TGTGCCTGGCAAAATAGCGGGAGTGGGTGGGATGAGCAGTTCTTC
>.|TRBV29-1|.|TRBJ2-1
CSLGQSRGNEQFF
TGCAGCCTTGGACAGTCACGGGGAAATGAGCAGTTCTTC
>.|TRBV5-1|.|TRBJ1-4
CASSSQATNEKLFF
TGCGCCTCCAGCTCCCAGGCAACTAATGAAAAACTGTTTTTT
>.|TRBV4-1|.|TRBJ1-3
CASSQAQASSGNTIYF
TGCGCCAGCAGCCAGGCGCAGGCGAGCTCTGGAAACACCATATATTTT
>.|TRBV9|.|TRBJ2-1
CASSVAPLVGGNEQFF
TGTGCCAGCAGCGTAGCGCCACTAGTTGGTGGAAATGAGCAGTTCTTC
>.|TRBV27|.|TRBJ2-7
CASSRDGLRPYEQYF
TGTGCCAGCAGCCGTGATGGGCTTCGCCCGTACGAGCAGTACTTC
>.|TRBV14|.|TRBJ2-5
CASSFGAVVQETQYF
TGTGCCAGCAGCTTTGGGGCGGTTGTTCAAGAGACCCAGTACTTC
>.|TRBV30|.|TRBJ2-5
CAWARETQYF
TGTGCCTGGGCGAGGGAGACCCAGTACTTC
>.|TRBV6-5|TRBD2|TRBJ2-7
CASSYSSSGRRYEQYF
TGTGCCAGCAGTTACTCTTCTAGCGGGAGACGGTACGAGCAGTACTTC
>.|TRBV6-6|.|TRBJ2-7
CASSLSTGYEQYF
TGTGCCAGCAGTTTATCGACCGGTTACGAGCAGTACTTC
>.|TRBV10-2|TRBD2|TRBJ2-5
CGGKSGSWQETQYF
TGCGGGGGAAAAAGCGGGAGTTGGCAAGAGACCCAGTACTTC
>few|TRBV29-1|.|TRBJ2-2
CSVGSGTVGGTGELFF
TGCAGCGTTGGCTCGGGCACTGTGGGGGGAACTGGGGAGCTGTTTTTT
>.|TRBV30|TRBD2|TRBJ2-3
CAWSVRLLAGEDTQYF
TGTGCCTGGAGTGTACGTTTACTAGCGGGAGAAGATACGCAGTATTTT
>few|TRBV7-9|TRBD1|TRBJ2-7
CASSLGQGAYEQYF
TGTGCCAGCAGCTTAGGACAGGGAGCCTACGAGCAGTACTTC
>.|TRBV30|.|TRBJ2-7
CAWSPGPPSDEQYF
TGTGCCTGGAGTCCTGGGCCTCCTTCCGACGAGCAGTACTTC
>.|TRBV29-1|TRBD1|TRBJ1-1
CSAGPGQGNTEAFF
TGCAGCGCCGGCCCGGGACAGGGGAACACTGAAGCTTTCTTT
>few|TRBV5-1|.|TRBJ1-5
CASQPVNRIFDQPQHF
TGCGCCAGCCAACCCGTCAACAGGATCTTTGATCAGCCCCAGCATTTT
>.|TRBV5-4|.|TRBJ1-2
CASSRDGSYGYTF
TGTGCCAGCAGCCGGGACGGAAGTTATGGCTACACCTTC
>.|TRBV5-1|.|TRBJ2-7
CASSLASGRKNEQYF
TGCGCCAGCAGCTTGGCCTCGGGACGAAAAAACGAGCAGTACTTC
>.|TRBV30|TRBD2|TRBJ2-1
CAWRPGLAVKPLGEQFF
TGTGCCTGGAGGCCGGGACTAGCGGTTAAACCCCTGGGGGAGCAGTTCTTC
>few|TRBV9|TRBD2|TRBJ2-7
CASSVGPSGRVNEQYF
TGTGCCAGCAGCGTAGGACCTAGCGGGAGGGTGAACGAGCAGTACTTC
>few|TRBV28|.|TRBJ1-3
CASRMGPASIYF
TGTGCCAGCAGGATGGGGCCAGCATCCATATATTTT
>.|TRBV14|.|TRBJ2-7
CASSPIAHYEQYF
TGTGCCAGCAGCCCTATTGCCCACTACGAGCAGTACTTC
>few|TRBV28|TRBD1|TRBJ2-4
CASTIKGGRAKNIQYF
TGTGCCAGCACCATAAAAGGGGGCCGGGCCAAAAACATTCAGTACTTC
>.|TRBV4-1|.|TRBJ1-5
CASSQRHPMGNQPQHF
TGCGCCAGCAGCCAGAGACACCCGATGGGGAATCAGCCCCAGCATTTT
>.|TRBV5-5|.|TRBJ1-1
CASSLETLNTEAFF
TGTGCCAGCAGCTTGGAGACCTTGAACACTGAAGCTTTCTTT
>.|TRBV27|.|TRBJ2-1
CALRGRYNEQFF
TGTGCCCTCAGGGGCAGGTACAATGAGCAGTTCTTC
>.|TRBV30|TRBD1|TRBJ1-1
CAATGHTEAFF
TGTGCCGCGACAGGGCACACTGAAGCTTTCTTT
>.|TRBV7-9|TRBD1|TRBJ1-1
CASSLTDRAAFF
TGTGCCAGCAGCTTAACCGACAGGGCTGCTTTCTTT
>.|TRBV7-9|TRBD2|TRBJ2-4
CASSLGLAGLAKNIQYF
TGTGCCAGCAGCTTGGGACTAGCGGGTCTAGCCAAAAACATTCAGTACTTC
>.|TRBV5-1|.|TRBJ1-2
CASSLGDPTTSYTF
TGCGCCAGCAGCTTAGGAGACCCGACGACTAGCTACACCTTC
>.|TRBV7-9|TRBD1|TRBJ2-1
CASSSDRGKNNEQFF
TGTGCCAGCAGCTCGGACAGGGGAAAGAACAATGAGCAGTTCTTC
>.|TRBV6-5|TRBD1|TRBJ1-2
CASSPRPGGNYGYTF
TGTGCCAGCAGTCCCCGACCAGGGGGCAACTATGGCTACACCTTC
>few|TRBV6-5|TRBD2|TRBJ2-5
CASSPSGTRGETQYF
TGTGCCAGCAGTCCTTCCGGGACTAGGGGAGAGACCCAGTACTTC
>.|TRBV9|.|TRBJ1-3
CASSVGGTGNTIYF
TGTGCCAGCAGCGTAGGGGGAACCGGAAACACCATATATTTT
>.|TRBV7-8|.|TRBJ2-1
CASSPPPGLEQFF
TGTGCCAGCAGCCCCCCACCGGGGTTAGAGCAGTTCTTC
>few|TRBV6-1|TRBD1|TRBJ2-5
CASHRDRGSVTQYF
TGTGCCAGTCACCGGGACAGGGGCAGCGTGACCCAGTACTTC
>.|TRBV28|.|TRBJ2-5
CASGYQETQYF
TGTGCCAGCGGATATCAAGAGACCCAGTACTTC
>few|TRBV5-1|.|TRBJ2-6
CASSLYGANVLTF
TGCGCCAGCAGCTTGTACGGGGCCAACGTCCTGACTTTC
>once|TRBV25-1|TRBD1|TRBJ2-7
CASGDSWDEQYF
TGTGCCAGCGGGGACAGTTGGGACGAGCAGTACTTC
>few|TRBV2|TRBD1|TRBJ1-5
CASSRQGLNQPQHF
TGTGCCAGCAGTAGACAGGGGCTGAACCAGCCCCAGCATTTT
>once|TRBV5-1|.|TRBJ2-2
CASSLVGRKAGELFF
TGCGCCAGCAGCTTGGTCGGCCGGAAGGCCGGGGAGCTGTTTTTT
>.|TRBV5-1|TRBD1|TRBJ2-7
CASSLGQGPAYEQYF
TGCGCCAGCAGCCTCGGACAGGGACCAGCCTACGAGCAGTACTTC
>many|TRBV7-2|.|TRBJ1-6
CASSGVRINSPLHF
TGTGCCAGCAGCGGAGTGCGGATCAATTCACCCCTCCACTTT
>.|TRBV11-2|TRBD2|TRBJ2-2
CASSSRTGTSGNTGELFF
TGTGCCAGCAGCTCCCGGACCGGGACTAGCGGCAACACCGGGGAGCTGTTTTTT
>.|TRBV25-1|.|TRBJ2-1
CASKAAGYNEQFF
TGTGCCAGCAAGGCCGCGGGGTACAATGAGCAGTTCTTC
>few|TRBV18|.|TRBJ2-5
CASSPGLGETQYF
TGTGCCAGCTCACCCGGCCTCGGGGAGACCCAGTACTTC
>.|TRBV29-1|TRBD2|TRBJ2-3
CSVTGTSGSTDTQYF
TGCAGCGTAACCGGGACTAGCGGATCCACAGATACGCAGTATTTT
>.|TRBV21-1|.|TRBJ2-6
CASSKLGSGANVLTF
TGTGCCAGCAGCAAACTCGGCTCTGGGGCCAACGTCCTGACTTTC
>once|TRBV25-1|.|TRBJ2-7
CASSRGSGYEQYF
TGTGCCAGCAGTAGAGGTTCTGGCTACGAGCAGTACTTC